What follows are 21 T cell receptor beta chains derived from one specimen sequenced in a study of CD8 T cells in ankylosing spondylitis. Study-wide points: What appeared characteristic of ankylosing spondylitis blood was a TCR beta motif of fewer than ten highly homologous variants.

These receptors' targets are unknown. TCRdb re-analysed the 5' RACE reads in MiXCR, keeping a single row per CDR3 protein. The sample lists 800,000 to 900,000 distinct CDR3 sequences, about 11% occurring once. The specimen sequenced was blood, either unsorted or a sorted T cell fraction (not recorded which). The receptors come from a male donor with ankylosing spondylitis.

This clonotype was seen at least ten times. The chain uses TRBV20-1 and TRBJ2-7; the match to TRBD2 covers 9 bases. Trimming took 6 bases from V and 2 from J; bases not matched to a gene: 5. The CDR3 is made up of 13 amino acids. Germline assignment: CDR1 DFQATT and CDR2 SNEGSKA (reference sequence). The CDR3 DNA sequence: TGCAGTGCACTTAGCGGGAGAACCTACGAGCAGTACTTC. The encoded protein is CSALSGRTYEQYF.

The chain joins TRBV20-1 to TRBJ2-7; TRBD1 might be the D (5 bases). The CDR3 sequence is 12 residues long. Germline V gene sequence: CDR1 DFQATT, CDR2 SNEGSKA (reference sequence). Trimming shortened V by 3 bases and J by 7 bases, and 13 bases separated the two germline ends. The CDR3: CSASQGLREQYF. DNA for the CDR3: TGCAGTGCTAGCCAGGGCTTAAGGGAGCAGTACTTC.

CDR3 protein: CASSVVFTDEQFF. In DNA, the CDR3 is TGTGCCAGCAGCGTAGTGTTTACGGATGAGCAGTTCTTC. The chain links TRBV9 to TRBJ2-1; D call uncertain. Germline V gives CDR1 SGDLS, CDR2 YYNGEE. Between the trimmed V and J ends, which lost 0 bases and 8 bases, there was a span of 9 bases. This CDR3 has 13 residues. The full variable domain, completed using reference TRBV9 and TRBJ2-1, is DSGVTQTPKHLITATGQRVTLRCSPRSGDLSVYWYQQSLDQGLQFLIQYYNGEERAKGNILERFSAQQFPDLHSELNLSSLELGDSALYFCASSVVFTDEQFFGPGTRLTVL.

This clonotype was detected only a few times. The chain employs TRBV20-1 and TRBJ2-3; 10 bases are a match to TRBD1. Germline assignment: CDR1 DFQATT and CDR2 SNEGSKA (reference sequence). The trim removed 6 bases at V and 2 bases at J, leaving 11 bases unmatched. The CDR3 totals 16 residues. As DNA, the CDR3 is TGCAGTGCGGGGGACAGGGGAACCACCTACACAGATACGCAGTATTTT. It translates to CSAGDRGTTYTDTQYF.

V and J are TRBV29-1 and TRBJ1-2; 7 bases are a match to TRBD1. In germline, CDR1 is SQVTM, CDR2 ANQGSEA. The CDR3 runs 14 residues. Trimming took 4 bases from V and 5 from J; bases not matched to a gene: 10. CDR3 coding DNA: TGCAGCGTTGCAAAATACAGGGGAGAGTATGGCTACACCTTC. It encodes CSVAKYRGEYGYTF.

V is TRBV5-8 and J is TRBJ1-1, with 7 bases matching TRBD1. This CDR3 spans 15 amino acids. The V segment lost 4 bases and the J segment 0 bases; nucleotides outside the gene matches: 6. The germline gives CDR1 SGHTS, CDR2 YDEGEE. CDR3 region: CASSPSTGVNTEAFF. CDR3 nucleotides: TGTGCCAGCAGCCCCTCAACAGGGGTGAACACTGAAGCTTTCTTT.

The chain recombines TRBV6-2 or TRBV6-3 with TRBJ2-3; D remains ambiguous. The CDR3 loop spans 14 amino acids. The V end lost 7 bases, the J end lost 7 bases, and 18 bases lay between the germline ends. The germline gives CDR1 MNHEY, CDR2 SVGEGT. CDR3 coding DNA: TGTGCCAGCACCCAGACGGGTAGCATGTATACGCAGTATTTT. It is translated as CASTQTGSMYTQYF.

This clonotype was observed a handful of times. The V call is TRBV12-3 or TRBV12-4, the J call TRBJ1-5; 7 nucleotides align to TRBD1. Trimming removed 0 bases from V and 15 bases from J; junction bases left unmatched: 14. CDR3 length: 15 residues. The CDR3 loop is CASSLANRDSLAPHF. The CDR3 nucleotides read TGTGCCAGCAGTTTAGCCAACAGGGACAGTTTAGCCCCGCATTTT.

This clonotype has just a few counts. The CDR3 DNA reads TGCAGTGCTAGAGATCGATCTCGTGTATTCAATGAGCAGTTCTTC. It encodes CSARDRSRVFNEQFF. This chain joins TRBV20-1 and TRBJ2-1; D ambiguous. The germline V gene encodes CDR1 DFQATT and CDR2 SNEGSKA (reference sequence). The CDR3 sequence is 15 residues long. Trimming cost V 0 bases and J 6 bases, with 15 bases left between them.

The CDR3 loop is CASRRRGTYGYTF. CDR3 coding DNA: TGTGCCAGCAGGCGCAGGGGGACCTATGGCTACACCTTC. The chain combines TRBV2 with TRBJ1-2; 7 bases fit TRBD1. Trimming took 6 bases from V and 4 from J; bases not matched to a gene: 5. CDR3 size: 13 residues. CDR1 is SNHLY and CDR2 is FYNNEI in the germline V gene.

This clonotype has just a few counts. The V call is TRBV6-1, the J call TRBJ2-3, with a tentative D call TRBD2 (6 bases). The length of the CDR3 is 16 residues. Between the trimmed V and J ends, which lost 8 bases and 3 bases, there was a span of 21 bases. CDR1 and CDR2 from the germline V gene are MNHNS and SASEGT. The CDR3 nucleotides are TGTGCCAGCCGAATACGGGAGCCCCGTCAGACAGATACGCAGTATTTT. It translates to CASRIREPRQTDTQYF.

This clonotype turned up a few times. This chain uses TRBV7-8 with TRBJ2-7; weak D call: TRBD2 (6 bases). In germline, CDR1 is SGHVS, CDR2 FQNEAQ. The CDR3 has 15 residues. V was trimmed by 1 base and J by 4 bases, leaving 14 bases between them. CDR3 nucleotides: TGTGCCAGCAGCTTAGGGTGGGGGGTCGGTTACGAGCAGTACTTC. The encoded protein is CASSLGWGVGYEQYF.

This clonotype was found a few times. The chain combines TRBV20-1 with TRBJ1-1; D gene unclear. Trimming took 4 bases from V and 0 from J, leaving 12 bases between them. Germline CDR1 reads DFQATT; CDR2 reads SNEGSKA (reference sequence). The CDR3 has 14 residues. For the CDR3, the DNA is TGCAGTGCTAAGTGGGCCGGAGTGAACACTGAAGCTTTCTTT. Residues: CSAKWAGVNTEAFF.

As for this clonotype: At one end, the junction sequence differs from germline, possibly due to a read error. The chain joins TRBV20-1 to TRBJ1-6; perhaps TRBD1 as D (5 bases). Germline values: CDR1 DFQATT, CDR2 SNEGSKA (reference sequence). The CDR3 is made up of 13 amino acids. The CDR3 loop reads CSARKTANSPPHF. The CDR3 DNA is TGCAGTGCAAGAAAGACAGCGAATTCACCCCCCCACTTT.

This clonotype was observed many times. The chain employs TRBV7-2 and TRBJ2-2; no reliable D call. The CDR3 extends over 12 amino acids. Trimming stripped 2 bases from V and 7 bases from J, with 5 bases between. From germline, CDR1 is SGHTA and CDR2 FQGNSA. This CDR3 is CASSLLDGELFF. CDR3 nucleotide sequence: TGTGCCAGCAGCTTATTGGACGGGGAGCTGTTTTTT. The full variable domain, in which reference TRBV7-2 and TRBJ2-2 provide the parts outside the CDR3, is GAGVSQSPSNKVTEKGKDVELRCDPISGHTALYWYRQSLGQGLEFLIYFQGNSAPDKSGLPSDRFSAERTGGSVSTLTIQRTQQEDSAVYLCASSLLDGELFFGEGSRLTVL.

This sequence joins TRBV18 and TRBJ2-1, with 7 bases fitting TRBD2. Germline lookup yields CDR1 KGHSH and CDR2 LQKENI. This CDR3 has 13 residues. V lost 3 bases, J lost 7 bases, and 3 bases stayed unmatched. This chain's CDR3 is CASSPTSKNEQFF. The CDR3 DNA is TGTGCCAGCTCACCGACTAGCAAGAATGAGCAGTTCTTC.

J is TRBJ2-1 and V is TRBV20-1, with D possibly being TRBD1 (6 bases). Per the germline V gene, CDR1 is DFQATT and CDR2 is SNEGSKA (reference sequence). The ends were cut back, 3 bases at V and 9 bases at J, with 18 bases in the middle. The CDR3 totals 14 residues. This chain's CDR3 is CSARNRDGRSEQFF. In nucleotides, the CDR3 is TGCAGTGCTAGGAACAGGGACGGCCGTAGTGAGCAGTTCTTC.

This clonotype came up a few times. The rearrangement joins TRBV19 to TRBJ2-5; 7 bases are shared with TRBD1. Germline loops: CDR1 LNHDA, CDR2 SQIVND (reference sequence). This CDR3 is built from 14 residues. J gave up 7 bases and V 4 bases, and 9 bases lay outside the gene matches. This CDR3 reads CASSKGTAGGTQYF. In nucleotides, the CDR3 is TGTGCCAGTAGTAAAGGGACAGCTGGTGGGACCCAGTACTTC. The full variable domain, its missing parts supplied by reference TRBV19 and TRBJ2-5, is DGGITQSPKYLFRKEGQNVTLSCEQNLNHDAMYWYRQDPGQGLRLIYYSQIVNDFQKGDIAEGYSVSREKKESFPLTVTSAQKNPTAFYLCASSKGTAGGTQYFGPGTRLLVL.

This clonotype occurred a few times. V and J are TRBV7-2 and TRBJ2-7; D not certain. This CDR3 is 13 amino acids long. Germline V lookup: CDR1 SGHTA, CDR2 FQGNSA. V was clipped by 0 bases and J by 0 bases, with 3 bases between them. The CDR3 reads CASSLATSYEQYF. CDR3 in DNA: TGTGCCAGCAGCTTAGCCACCTCCTACGAGCAGTACTTC.

The chain is built from TRBV12-3 or TRBV12-4 and TRBJ2-2; 9 bases map to TRBD1. There are 15 residues in the CDR3. V was pared by 3 bases and J by 5 bases, with 4 bases of the junction left unmatched. CDR3 coding DNA: TGTGCCAGCAGTTTCGGGACAGGGTATACCGGGGAGCTGTTTTTT. Encoded protein: CASSFGTGYTGELFF.

This clonotype was detected many times. The chain combines TRBV7-2 with TRBJ1-1, with D perhaps matching TRBD1 (6 bases). Trimming stripped 5 bases from V and 4 bases from J, with 17 bases between. The CDR3 covers 15 residues. CDR1 is SGHTA, CDR2 FQGNSA, per germline. CDR3 coding DNA: TGTGCCAGCAGCGCCCACACAGGGTCGGGCACTGAAGCTTTCTTT. This sequence encodes CASSAHTGSGTEAFF.